One sample yielded the 20 T cell receptor beta chains listed below, sequenced in a study of OX40 agonist ivuxolimab in advanced cancers. The library was produced with the immunoSEQ multiplex PCR assay. The immuneACCESS repertoire file appears here via TCRdb, limited to in-frame rearrangements. These files lack a portion of the clones; in checked studies, under half of the deficit traces to unresolved V genes, and the cause of the others is not known. The sample table records tens of thousands of clones; about 83% of these occur just once. The leading ten clones occupy approximately 3.1% of the sample. Sequences were derived from CD4+ or CD8+ T cells sorted from blood, sampled in a trial of the OX40 agonist ivuxolimab. The receptors were sampled from an adult with an advanced solid tumor such as melanoma, head and neck, liver or kidney cancer.

The chain employs TRBV18 and TRBJ2-7, with D perhaps matching TRBD1 (6 bases). Trimming removed 6 bases from V and 4 bases from J, with 16 bases in between. The germline gives CDR1 KGHSH, CDR2 LQKENI. CDR3 size: 14 residues. This CDR3 is CASSETIQGYEQYF. Here the CDR3 DNA reads TGTGCCAGCTCGGAAACGATCCAGGGGTACGAGCAGTACTTC.

A single count supports this clone. At one end the junction does not follow the germline gene, possibly because of a read error. The chain is built from TRBV6-6 and TRBJ1-2; 9 bases align to TRBD1. The CDR3 extends over 14 amino acids. Germline CDR1 MNHNY, CDR2 SVGAGI (reference sequence). The CDR3 DNA sequence: TGTGCCAGCAGTCGAAACCGGGACAGGGATGGGTACACCTTC. Translation gives CASSRNRDRDGYTF.

This chain connects TRBV11-3 to TRBJ2-1; D may be TRBD1 (7 bases). CDR1 is SGHNT and CDR2 is YENEEA in the germline V gene. The CDR3 is 12 residues long. Trimming left V 4 bases short and J 10 bases short, with 11 bases between. In nucleotides, the CDR3 is TGTGCCAGCAGCTACAGGGGAGGAGAGCAGTTCTTC. Its translation is CASSYRGGEQFF.

The V gene is TRBV5-5, the J gene TRBJ2-5, with TRBD2 matching 9 bases. Trimming took 4 bases from V and 5 from J; bases not matched to a gene: 6. The germline gives CDR1 SGHKS, CDR2 YYEKEE (reference sequence). This CDR3 contains 14 residues. CDR3 in amino acids: CASSPGTSMETQYF. In DNA, the CDR3 is TGTGCCAGCAGCCCCGGGACTAGCATGGAGACCCAGTACTTC.

This chain links TRBV5-1 with TRBJ2-1; 7 positions match TRBD2. The CDR3 has 14 residues. J lost 5 bases, V lost 4 bases, and 6 bases had no gene match. Per the germline V gene, CDR1 is SGHRS and CDR2 is YFSETQ. The CDR3 DNA is TGCGCCAGCAGCGCGGGAGACGCCGACAATGAGCAGTTCTTC. It encodes CASSAGDADNEQFF.

There are a few counts of this clone. The chain links TRBV6-5 to TRBJ1-6, with D perhaps TRBD1 (6 bases). This CDR3 is built from 11 residues. V was cut by 5 bases and J by 13 bases, with 9 bases left in between. CDR1 MNHEY and CDR2 SVGAGI come from the germline V gene. The CDR3 DNA is TGTGCCAGCAGTGGGGGCGGGCCCCTCCACTTT. Protein product: CASSGGGPLHF.

The chain carries TRBV30 and TRBJ1-3; D uncertain. Germline assignment: CDR1 GTSNPN and CDR2 SVGIG (reference sequence). Between the trimmed V and J ends, which lost 0 bases and 4 bases, there was a span of 7 bases. The CDR3 runs to 13 residues. For the CDR3, the DNA is TGTGCCTGGAGTGTAGGGCGAGGAAACACCATATATTTT. Its translation: CAWSVGRGNTIYF. Complete variable domain (other parts from reference TRBV30 and TRBJ1-3): SQTIHQWPATLVQPVGSPLSLECTVEGTSNPNLYWYRQAAGRGLQLLFYSVGIGQISSEVPQNLSASRPQDRQFILSSKKLLLSDSGFYLCAWSVGRGNTIYFGEGSWLTVV.

By frequency in the sample, this clone is medium-sized (0.01 to 0.1%). The V gene is TRBV27, the J gene TRBJ2-7; 8 bases are shared with TRBD2. This CDR3 comprises 16 residues. J gave up 2 bases and V 6 bases, and 12 bases lay outside the gene matches. CDR1 is MNHEY, CDR2 SMNVEV, per germline (reference sequence). The CDR3 is CASSKAGGRGAYEQYF. The CDR3 DNA reads as TGTGCCAGCAGCAAGGCCGGGGGGCGGGGGGCCTACGAGCAGTACTTC.

The gene calls are TRBV7-8 and TRBJ1-4; D uncertain. Trimming pared 1 base from V and 10 bases from J, leaving 10 bases between. The CDR3 sequence is 13 residues long. CDR1 is SGHVS, CDR2 FQNEAQ, per germline. The CDR3 bases are TGTGCCAGCAGCTTAGGACACAGTGGAAAACTGTTTTTT. It specifies CASSLGHSGKLFF.

The V call is TRBV18, the J call TRBJ1-1; D is unresolved. V gave up 3 bases and J gave up 3 bases, with 14 bases separating them. This CDR3 is built from 15 residues. Germline assignment: CDR1 KGHSH and CDR2 LQKENI. The CDR3 loop reads CASSPRTPGDTEAFF. The CDR3 DNA is TGTGCCAGCTCACCTCGGACTCCCGGAGACACTGAAGCTTTCTTT.

The J gene is TRBJ1-5, the V gene TRBV19; TRBD1 is a possible D gene (5 bases). Germline CDR1 and CDR2: LNHDA and SQIVND (reference sequence). V gave up 4 bases and J gave up 2 bases, with 18 bases separating them. This CDR3 is 17 amino acids long. The CDR3 spells CASSTPHDRRGNQPQHF. The CDR3 DNA follows: TGTGCCAGTAGTACCCCACACGACAGACGGGGCAATCAGCCCCAGCATTTT.

This chain uses TRBV5-4 with TRBJ1-1; 8 bases match TRBD1. There are 13 residues in the CDR3. After removal of 2 bases from V and 5 bases from J, the junction contained 2 bases not matched to a gene. Germline loops: CDR1 SGHNT, CDR2 YYREEE (reference sequence). The CDR3 spells CASSFRDRTEAFF. The DNA of the CDR3 is TGTGCCAGCAGCTTCCGGGACAGGACTGAAGCTTTCTTT.

The chain joins TRBV30 to TRBJ2-2, with D perhaps matching TRBD1 or TRBD2 (5 bases each). The CDR3 covers 15 residues. V shed 5 bases and J shed 9 bases, with 22 bases lying between them. The germline gives CDR1 GTSNPN, CDR2 SVGIG (reference sequence). The CDR3 DNA reads as TGTGCCTGGGCCCGAACCGGGGCACCTGAACGGGAGCTGTTTTTT. Translation gives CAWARTGAPERELFF.

The chain carries TRBV19 and TRBJ2-2; D may match TRBD1 or TRBD2 (5 bases each). The V end was cut by 4 bases, the J end by 4 bases, with 10 bases between. Germline CDR1 reads LNHDA; CDR2 reads SQIVND (reference sequence). CDR3 length: 14 residues. The CDR3: CASSREGSTGELFF. CDR3 bases: TGTGCCAGTAGTAGAGAGGGGAGCACCGGGGAGCTGTTTTTT.

The chain has TRBV6-1 and TRBJ2-7; 8 bases line up with TRBD1. The CDR3 is 14 amino acids. The junction had 6 bases not matched to a gene; V was cut back by 6 bases and J by 2 bases. Germline-derived CDR1 and CDR2 are MNHNS and SASEGT. This CDR3 reads CASREAGGAYEQYF. The CDR3 DNA reads as TGTGCCAGCAGAGAGGCAGGGGGCGCCTACGAGCAGTACTTC.

The V gene is TRBV5-6, the J gene TRBJ2-7; 8 nucleotides line up with TRBD2. The CDR3 contains 13 residues. Germline lookup yields CDR1 SGHDT and CDR2 YYEEEE. V lost 5 bases, J lost 3 bases, and 4 bases stayed unmatched. The CDR3 region has the DNA TGTGCCAGCAGTTTAGCGGGACACTACGAGCAGTACTTC. Translation: CASSLAGHYEQYF.

The V call is TRBV5-1, the J call TRBJ2-5, with a tentative D call TRBD1 (7 bases). Trimming removed 5 bases at V and 5 bases at J, with 16 bases between. Germline CDR1 reads SGHRS; CDR2 reads YFSETQ. This CDR3 is 14 amino acids long. The CDR3 sequence is CASRSGGSEETQYF. The CDR3 DNA is TGCGCCAGCAGGTCAGGGGGGAGCGAGGAGACCCAGTACTTC.

The rearrangement links TRBV5-1 to TRBJ2-7, with TRBD1 matching over 10 bases. This CDR3 is 15 amino acids long. The junction had 8 bases not matched to a gene; V was cut back by 4 bases and J by 4 bases. Per the germline V gene, CDR1 is SGHRS and CDR2 is YFSETQ. CDR3 nucleotide sequence: TGCGCCAGCAGCGTTGGGCCGGGACAGGGGTACGAGCAGTACTTC. Protein sequence: CASSVGPGQGYEQYF.

The chain combines TRBV6-5 with TRBJ2-2; D gene unclear. The CDR3 consists of 13 residues. Per the germline V gene, CDR1 is MNHEY and CDR2 is SVGAGI. The V and J ends lost 6 bases and 10 bases respectively, with 15 bases between them. The CDR3 is CASSSARALELFF. The CDR3 DNA sequence: TGTGCCAGCAGCTCCGCCCGGGCCTTGGAGCTGTTTTTT.

The gene calls are TRBV6-4 and TRBJ2-5; 16 bases are a match to TRBD2. The DNA matches TRBJ2-7 better at its end, which makes the J call doubtful. The CDR3 has 20 amino acids. The germline V gene has CDR1 MRHNA and CDR2 SNTAGT. The CDR3 DNA reads as TGTGCCAGCAGTGGCTTACTTCCCGGGACTAGCGGGAGGGCCCGGGCCGAGCAGTACTTC. Its protein is CASSGLLPGTSGRARAEQYF.